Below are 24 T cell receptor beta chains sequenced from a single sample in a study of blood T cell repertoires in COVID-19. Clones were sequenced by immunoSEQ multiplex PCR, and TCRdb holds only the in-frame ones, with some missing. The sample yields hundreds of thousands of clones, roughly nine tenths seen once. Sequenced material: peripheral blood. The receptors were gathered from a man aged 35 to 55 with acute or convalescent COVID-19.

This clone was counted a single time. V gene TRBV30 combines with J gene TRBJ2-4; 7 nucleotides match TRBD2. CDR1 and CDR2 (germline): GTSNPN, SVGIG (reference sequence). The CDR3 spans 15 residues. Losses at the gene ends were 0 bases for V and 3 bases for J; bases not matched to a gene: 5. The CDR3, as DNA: TGTGCCTGGAGTGTACCCGGACTAGGCAAAAACATTCAGTACTTC. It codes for CAWSVPGLGKNIQYF.

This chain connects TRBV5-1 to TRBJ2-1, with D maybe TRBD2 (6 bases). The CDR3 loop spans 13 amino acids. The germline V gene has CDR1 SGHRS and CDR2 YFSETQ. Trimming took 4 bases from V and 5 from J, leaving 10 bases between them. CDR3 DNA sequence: TGCGCCAGCAGCGCGGGACCCAACAATGAGCAGTTCTTC. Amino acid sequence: CASSAGPNNEQFF.

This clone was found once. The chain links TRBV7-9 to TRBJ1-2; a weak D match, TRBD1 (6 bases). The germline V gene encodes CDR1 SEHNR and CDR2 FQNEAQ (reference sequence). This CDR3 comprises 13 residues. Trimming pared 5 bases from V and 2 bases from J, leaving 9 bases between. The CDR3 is CASSITGNYGYTF. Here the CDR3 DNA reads TGTGCCAGCAGCATTACAGGGAACTATGGCTACACCTTC.

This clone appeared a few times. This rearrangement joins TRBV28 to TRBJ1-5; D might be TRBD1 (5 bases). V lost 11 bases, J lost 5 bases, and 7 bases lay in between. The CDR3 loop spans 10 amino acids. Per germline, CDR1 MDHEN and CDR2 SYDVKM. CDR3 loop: CAGGDQPQHF. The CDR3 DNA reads TGTGCCGGGGGGGATCAGCCCCAGCATTTT.

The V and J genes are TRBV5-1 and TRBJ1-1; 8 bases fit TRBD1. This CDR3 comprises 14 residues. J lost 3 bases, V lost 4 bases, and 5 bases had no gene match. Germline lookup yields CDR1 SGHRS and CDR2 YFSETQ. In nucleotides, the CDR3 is TGCGCCAGCAGCCCCGCGACAGGGGACACTGAAGCTTTCTTT. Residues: CASSPATGDTEAFF.

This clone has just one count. This CDR3 is CASRDHRDEQYF. Here the CDR3 DNA reads TGTGCCAGCAGGGACCACAGGGACGAGCAGTACTTC. The chain couples TRBV27 to TRBJ2-7; possibly TRBD1 for D (6 bases). The germline gives CDR1 MNHEY, CDR2 SMNVEV (reference sequence). V gave up 6 bases and J gave up 5 bases, with 11 bases separating them. The CDR3 is made up of 12 amino acids.

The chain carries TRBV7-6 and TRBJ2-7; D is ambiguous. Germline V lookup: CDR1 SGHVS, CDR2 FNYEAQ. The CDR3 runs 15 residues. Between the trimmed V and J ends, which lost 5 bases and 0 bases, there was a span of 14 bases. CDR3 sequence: CASSPLGSVSYEQYF. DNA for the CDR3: TGTGCCAGCAGCCCCCTAGGTTCTGTCTCCTACGAGCAGTACTTC.

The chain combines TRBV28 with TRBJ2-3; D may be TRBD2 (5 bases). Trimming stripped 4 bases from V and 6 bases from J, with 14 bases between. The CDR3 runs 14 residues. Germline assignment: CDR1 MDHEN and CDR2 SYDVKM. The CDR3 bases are TGTGCCAGCAGTTGGGCTACTAGTCCTGATACGCAGTATTTT. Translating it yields CASSWATSPDTQYF.

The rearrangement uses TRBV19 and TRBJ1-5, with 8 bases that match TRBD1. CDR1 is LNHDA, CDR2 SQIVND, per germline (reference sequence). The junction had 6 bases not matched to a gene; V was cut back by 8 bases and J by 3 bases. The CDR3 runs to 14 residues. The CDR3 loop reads CASYGGQDNQPQHF. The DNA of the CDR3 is TGTGCCAGTTACGGGGGACAGGACAATCAGCCCCAGCATTTT.

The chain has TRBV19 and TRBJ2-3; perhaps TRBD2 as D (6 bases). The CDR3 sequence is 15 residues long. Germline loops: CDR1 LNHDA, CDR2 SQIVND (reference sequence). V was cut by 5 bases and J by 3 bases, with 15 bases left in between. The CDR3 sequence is CASSDLGGATDTQYF. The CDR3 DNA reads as TGTGCCAGTAGTGACCTGGGAGGAGCGACAGATACGCAGTATTTT.

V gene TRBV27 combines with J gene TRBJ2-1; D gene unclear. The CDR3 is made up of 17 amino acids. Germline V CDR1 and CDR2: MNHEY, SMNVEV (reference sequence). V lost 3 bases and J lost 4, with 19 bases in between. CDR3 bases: TGTGCCAGCAGTTTTATTGGAGCCTCCACATGGTACAATGAGCAGTTCTTC. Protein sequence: CASSFIGASTWYNEQFF.

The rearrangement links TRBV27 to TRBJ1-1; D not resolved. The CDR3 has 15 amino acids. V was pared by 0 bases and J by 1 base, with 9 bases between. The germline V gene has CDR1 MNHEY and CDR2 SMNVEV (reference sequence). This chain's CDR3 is CASSLSPSGNTEAFF. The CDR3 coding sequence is TGTGCCAGCAGTTTATCCCCCAGTGGGAACACTGAAGCTTTCTTT.

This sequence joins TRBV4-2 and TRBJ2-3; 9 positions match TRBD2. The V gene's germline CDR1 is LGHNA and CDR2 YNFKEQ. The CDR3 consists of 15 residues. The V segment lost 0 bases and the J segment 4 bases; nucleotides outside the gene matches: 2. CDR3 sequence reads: CASSQDRGGADTQYF. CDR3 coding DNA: TGTGCCAGCAGCCAAGATCGCGGGGGGGCAGATACGCAGTATTTT.

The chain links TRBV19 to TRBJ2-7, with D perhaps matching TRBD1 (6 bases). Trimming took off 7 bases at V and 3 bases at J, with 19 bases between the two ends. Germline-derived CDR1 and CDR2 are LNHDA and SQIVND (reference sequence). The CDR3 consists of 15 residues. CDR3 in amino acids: CASKISDQGHYEQYF. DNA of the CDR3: TGTGCCAGTAAAATTAGCGATCAGGGGCACTACGAGCAGTACTTC. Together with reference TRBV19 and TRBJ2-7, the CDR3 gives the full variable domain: DGGITQSPKYLFRKEGQNVTLSCEQNLNHDAMYWYRQDPGQGLRLIYYSQIVNDFQKGDIAEGYSVSREKKESFPLTVTSAQKNPTAFYLCASKISDQGHYEQYFGPGTRLTVT.

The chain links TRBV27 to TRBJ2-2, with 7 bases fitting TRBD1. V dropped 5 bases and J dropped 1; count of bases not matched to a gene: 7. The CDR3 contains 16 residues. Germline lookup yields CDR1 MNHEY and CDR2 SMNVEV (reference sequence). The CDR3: CASSTPRGWNTGELFF. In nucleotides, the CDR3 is TGTGCCAGCAGTACCCCCAGGGGGTGGAACACCGGGGAGCTGTTTTTT.

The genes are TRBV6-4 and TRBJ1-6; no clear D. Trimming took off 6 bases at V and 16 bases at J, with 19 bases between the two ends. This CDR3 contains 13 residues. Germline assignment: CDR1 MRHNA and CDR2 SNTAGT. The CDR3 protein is CASSAIYGEVLHF. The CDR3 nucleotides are TGTGCCAGCAGCGCCATTTACGGGGAGGTACTCCACTTT.

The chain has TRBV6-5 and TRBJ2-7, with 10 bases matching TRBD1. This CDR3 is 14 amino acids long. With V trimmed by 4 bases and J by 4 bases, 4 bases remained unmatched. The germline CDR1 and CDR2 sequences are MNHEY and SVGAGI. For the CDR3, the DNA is TGTGCCAGCAGTTTGACAGGGGGCGGGTACGAGCAGTACTTC. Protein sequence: CASSLTGGGYEQYF.

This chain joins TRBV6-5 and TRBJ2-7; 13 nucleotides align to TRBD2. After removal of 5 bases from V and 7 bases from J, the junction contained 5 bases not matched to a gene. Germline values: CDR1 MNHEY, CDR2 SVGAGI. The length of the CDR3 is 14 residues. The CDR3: CASSPGLAGAEQYF. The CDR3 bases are TGTGCCAGCAGTCCAGGACTAGCGGGGGCTGAGCAGTACTTC.

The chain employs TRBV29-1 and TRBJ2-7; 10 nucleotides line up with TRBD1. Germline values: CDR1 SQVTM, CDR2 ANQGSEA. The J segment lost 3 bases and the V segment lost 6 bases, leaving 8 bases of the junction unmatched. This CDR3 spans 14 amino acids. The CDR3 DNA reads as TGCAGCGTCGTGGGGACAGGGGCTAGCTACGAGCAGTACTTC. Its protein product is CSVVGTGASYEQYF.

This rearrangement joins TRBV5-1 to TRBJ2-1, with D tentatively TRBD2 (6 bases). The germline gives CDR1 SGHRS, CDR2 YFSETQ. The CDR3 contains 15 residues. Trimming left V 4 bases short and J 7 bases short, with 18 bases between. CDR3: CASSRGETSRNEQFF. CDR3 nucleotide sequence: TGCGCCAGCAGCAGGGGCGAGACTAGTAGGAATGAGCAGTTCTTC. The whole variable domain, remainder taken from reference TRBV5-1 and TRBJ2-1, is KAGVTQTPRYLIKTRGQQVTLSCSPISGHRSVSWYQQTPGQGLQFLFEYFSETQRNKGNFPGRFSGRQFSNSRSEMNVSTLELGDSALYLCASSRGETSRNEQFFGPGTRLTVL.

CDR3 DNA: TGTGCCAGCAGTTGGTTGACGGACACGGTATACGAGCAGTACTTC. Translated, it gives CASSWLTDTVYEQYF. The rearrangement uses TRBV2 and TRBJ2-7, with D possibly matching TRBD1 (5 bases). The germline V and J ends were trimmed by 5 bases and 4 bases, with 18 bases remaining between them. CDR1 and CDR2 from the germline V gene are SNHLY and FYNNEI. The CDR3 is made up of 15 amino acids. Full variable domain (rest looked up from reference TRBV2 and TRBJ2-7): EPEVTQTPSHQVTQMGQEVILRCVPISNHLYFYWYRQILGQKVEFLVSFYNNEISEKSEIFDDQFSVERPDGSNFTLKIRSTKLEDSAMYFCASSWLTDTVYEQYFGPGTRLTVT.

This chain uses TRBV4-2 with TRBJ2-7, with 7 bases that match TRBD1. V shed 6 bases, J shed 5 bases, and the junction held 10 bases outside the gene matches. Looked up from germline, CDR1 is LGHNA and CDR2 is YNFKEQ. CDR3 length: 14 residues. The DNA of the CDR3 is TGTGCCAGCAGGTCCGGACAGGCGGTCCACGAGCAGTACTTC. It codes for CASRSGQAVHEQYF.

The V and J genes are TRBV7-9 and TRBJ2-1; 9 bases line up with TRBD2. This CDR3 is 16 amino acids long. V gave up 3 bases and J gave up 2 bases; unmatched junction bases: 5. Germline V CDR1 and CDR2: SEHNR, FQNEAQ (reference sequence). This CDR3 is CASSLAGGPTYNEQFF. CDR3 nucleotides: TGTGCCAGCAGCTTGGCGGGAGGGCCGACCTACAATGAGCAGTTCTTC. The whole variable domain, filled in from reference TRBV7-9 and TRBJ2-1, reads DTGVSQNPRHKITKRGQNVTFRCDPISEHNRLYWYRQTLGQGPEFLTYFQNEAQLEKSRLLSDRFSAERPKGSFSTLEIQRTEQGDSAMYLCASSLAGGPTYNEQFFGPGTRLTVL.

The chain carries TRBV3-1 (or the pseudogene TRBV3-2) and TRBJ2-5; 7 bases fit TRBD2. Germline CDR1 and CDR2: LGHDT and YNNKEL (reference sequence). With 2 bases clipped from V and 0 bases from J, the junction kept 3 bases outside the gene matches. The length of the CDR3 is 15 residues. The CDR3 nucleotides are TGTGCCAGCAGCCAACGGCGGGGGAACCAAGAGACCCAGTACTTC. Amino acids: CASSQRRGNQETQYF.